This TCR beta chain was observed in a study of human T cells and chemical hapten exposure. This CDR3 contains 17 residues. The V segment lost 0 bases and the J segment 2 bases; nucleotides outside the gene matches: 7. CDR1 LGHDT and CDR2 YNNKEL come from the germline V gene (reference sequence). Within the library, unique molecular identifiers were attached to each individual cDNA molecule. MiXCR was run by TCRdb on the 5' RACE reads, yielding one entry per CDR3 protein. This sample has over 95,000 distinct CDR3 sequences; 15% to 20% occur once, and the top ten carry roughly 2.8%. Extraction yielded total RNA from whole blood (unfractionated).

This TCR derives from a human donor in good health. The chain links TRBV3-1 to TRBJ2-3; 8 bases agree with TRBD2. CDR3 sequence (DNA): TGTGCCAGCAGCCAAGATTTCCCGGGAGGGCCCACAGATACGCAGTATTTT. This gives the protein CASSQDFPGGPTDTQYF.